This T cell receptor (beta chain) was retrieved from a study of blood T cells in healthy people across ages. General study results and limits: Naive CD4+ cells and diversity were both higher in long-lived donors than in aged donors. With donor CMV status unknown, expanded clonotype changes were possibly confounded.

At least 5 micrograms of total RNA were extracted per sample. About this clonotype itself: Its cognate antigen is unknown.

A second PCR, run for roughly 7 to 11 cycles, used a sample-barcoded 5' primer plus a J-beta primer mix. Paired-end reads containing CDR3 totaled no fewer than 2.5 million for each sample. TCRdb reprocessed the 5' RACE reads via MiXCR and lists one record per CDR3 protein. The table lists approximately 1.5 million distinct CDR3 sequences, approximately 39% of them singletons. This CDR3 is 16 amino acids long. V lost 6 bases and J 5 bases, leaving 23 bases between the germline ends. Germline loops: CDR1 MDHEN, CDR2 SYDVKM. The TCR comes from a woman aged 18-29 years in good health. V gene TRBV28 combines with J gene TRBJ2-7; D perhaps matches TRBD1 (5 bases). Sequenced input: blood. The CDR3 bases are TGTGCCAGCAGGTCTGGTAGGGGCTTGGACGAGGACGAGCAGTACTTC. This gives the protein CASRSGRGLDEDEQYF.